The present T cell receptor beta chain was sequenced within a study of CD8 T cells in ankylosing spondylitis. TCRdb analysed the 5' RACE reads with MiXCR anew, one entry per CDR3 protein. The repertoire consists of about 64,000 distinct CDR3 sequences, with 6% to 8% occurring once and the leading ten covering about 4.6%. The V and J ends lost 1 base and 2 bases respectively, with 11 bases between them. CDR1 and CDR2 from the germline V gene are SGHRS and YFSETQ. The CDR3 runs 15 residues. The chain links TRBV5-1 to TRBJ2-3, with no clear D. Source material: synovial fluid, either unsorted or a sorted T cell fraction (not recorded which). This receptor was obtained from a male donor with ankylosing spondylitis. The CDR3 coding sequence is TGCGCCAGCAGCTTGCTAGGTACGGTCACAGATACGCAGTATTTT. As protein: CASSLLGTVTDTQYF.